These 7 T cell receptor beta chains were sequenced from one sample in a study of shared clonotypes between healthy human individuals. Measured with immunoSEQ multiplex PCR; TCRdb has only the in-frame clones, and not every one. The table has about 2 million clones, approximately 95% seen once; the top ten hold 0.1% to 0.15%. Sequenced: naive CD4+ T cells sorted from blood. Specified subset: CD45RA+ positively selected. These receptors were taken from a man younger than 35 in good health.

Points on this clone: This specimen includes other DNA sequences encoding the same CDR3. The rearrangement joins TRBV18 to TRBJ2-5; 8 nucleotides agree with TRBD1. CDR1 and CDR2 (germline): KGHSH, LQKENI. The CDR3 consists of 13 residues. Losses at the gene ends were 5 bases for V and 5 bases for J; bases not matched to a gene: 4. CDR3 protein: CASSVTGGETQYF. Here the CDR3 DNA reads TGTGCCAGCTCAGTAACAGGGGGTGAGACCCAGTACTTC.

Note on this clone: This sample includes further DNA sequences coding for the same CDR3. The chain couples TRBV30 to TRBJ2-3; unclear D gene. CDR1 and CDR2 from the germline V gene are GTSNPN and SVGIG (reference sequence). The V end lost 0 bases, the J end lost 0 bases, and 4 bases lay between the germline ends. The CDR3 covers 13 residues. The CDR3 sequence: CAWSVGSTDTQYF. CDR3 in DNA: TGTGCCTGGAGTGTAGGAAGCACAGATACGCAGTATTTT.

The chain uses TRBV21-1 and TRBJ2-2; TRBD2 reflects the table's D call only, with no check against the DNA. TRBV21-1 is labeled a pseudogene. This CDR3 comprises 17 residues. The CDR3 nucleotides read TGTGCCAGCAGCAAAGAGCGGTTCGGCGACCGCACCGGGGAGCTGTTTTTT. Translating it yields CASSKERFGDRTGELFF.

The chain carries TRBV7-2 and TRBJ2-5; D perhaps matches TRBD2 (6 bases). Germline V gene data show CDR1 as SGHTA and CDR2 as FQGNSA. Trimming removed 5 bases from V and 2 bases from J, with 15 bases in between. The CDR3 spans 15 residues. The CDR3 reads CASSPYGRPQETQYF. In DNA, the CDR3 is TGTGCCAGCAGCCCTTACGGGAGACCTCAAGAGACCCAGTACTTC.

V and J are TRBV10-3 and TRBJ1-2; TRBD1 agrees at 7 bases. Trimming at V came to 3 bases and at J to 4 bases, leaving 2 bases not matched to a gene. Germline assignment: CDR1 ENHRY and CDR2 SYGVKD. This CDR3 has 13 residues. The CDR3 reads CAISEQGLYGYTF. Written as DNA, the CDR3 is TGTGCCATCAGTGAACAGGGGCTCTATGGCTACACCTTC.

The V call is TRBV19, the J call TRBJ1-5; D is ambiguous. Germline-derived CDR1 and CDR2 are LNHDA and SQIVND (reference sequence). The CDR3 is made up of 13 amino acids. V lost 4 bases, J lost 7 bases, and 11 bases lay in between. CDR3 in DNA: TGTGCCAGTAGTACCCTTGACCACCAGCCCCAGCATTTT. It encodes CASSTLDHQPQHF.

The chain uses TRBV6-5 and TRBJ2-7, with TRBD1 as a possible D gene (5 bases). V was cut by 6 bases and J by 5 bases, with 17 bases left in between. Germline values: CDR1 MNHEY, CDR2 SVGAGI. The CDR3 spans 14 residues. The CDR3 is CASRETGATHEQYF. CDR3 nucleotide sequence: TGTGCCAGCAGGGAGACTGGGGCCACCCACGAGCAGTACTTC.